This passage covers 30 T cell receptor beta chains from one sample sequenced in a study of metastatic and nonmetastatic thyroid tumors. No patient had received any treatment before thyroid surgery. TCRdb called clones again from the PCR reads with MiXCR. The sample holds 25,000 to 30,000 clones, roughly 4% seen once. The sequenced material came from blood. The receptors here all came from a male donor with papillary thyroid cancer or a benign thyroid nodule (not recorded which). Some clones in this sample may be carry-over from other donors' samples.

The chain employs TRBV13 and TRBJ1-1; D remains unclear. The CDR3 extends over 14 amino acids. Germline V gene sequence: CDR1 PRHDT, CDR2 FYEKMQ (reference sequence). Trimming cost V 1 base and J 5 bases, with 11 bases left between them. The CDR3 sequence is CASSLVRTRTEAFF. CDR3 nucleotide sequence: TGTGCCAGCAGCTTAGTTAGGACTCGGACTGAAGCTTTCTTT.

In this sample, this clone turned up many times. This clone may be a read error of a much larger clone one base away. In this CDR3 the conserved last residue, phenylalanine or tryptophan, is missing, so a read error is likely. The gene calls are TRBV20-1 and TRBJ2-7; D not certain. The CDR3 runs 13 residues. V shed 5 bases and J shed 9 bases, with 20 bases lying between them. Germline V gene data show CDR1 as DFQATT and CDR2 as SNEGSKA (reference sequence). CDR3 sequence reads: CSAPSGARPGQYL. The CDR3 region has the DNA TGCAGTGCTCCCTCAGGAGCGAGACCCGGGCAGTACCTC.

V and J are TRBV20-1 and TRBJ2-2; 7 positions match TRBD2. The V gene's germline CDR1 is DFQATT and CDR2 SNEGSKA (reference sequence). The CDR3 is 12 residues long. In DNA form, the CDR3 reads TGCGGGGGGGGAGGCGACACCGGGGAGCTGTTTTTT. Amino acids: CGGGGDTGELFF.

This clone was seen only a few times. The J gene is TRBJ1-2, the V gene TRBV6-1; 7 bases line up with TRBD1. The CDR3 is 13 amino acids. The junction had 6 bases not matched to a gene; V was cut back by 7 bases and J by 4 bases. The germline gives CDR1 MNHNS, CDR2 SASEGT. The CDR3 bases are TGTGCCAGCATGAGGGACAGAAGCTATGGCTACACCTTC. Residues: CASMRDRSYGYTF.

Comment on this clone: A much larger clone differs from this one at a single base, so this may be a read error. V is TRBV5-4 and J is TRBJ1-2, with D unclear. Trimming removed 0 bases at V and 7 bases at J, with 7 bases between. Germline V gene data show CDR1 as SGHNT and CDR2 as YYREEE (reference sequence). The CDR3 covers 12 residues. CDR3 sequence reads: CASSLGETGYTF. CDR3 sequence (DNA): TGTGCCAGCAGCTTGGGTGAAACTGGCTACACCTTC.

This clone was counted many times. The sample holds other DNA sequences that translate to the same CDR3. This chain joins TRBV29-1 and TRBJ1-1; D call uncertain. V lost 5 bases and J 4 bases, leaving 14 bases between the germline ends. The CDR3 runs 13 residues. Looked up from germline, CDR1 is SQVTM and CDR2 is ANQGSEA. Here the CDR3 reads CSVSGGLGTEAFF. The CDR3 coding sequence is TGCAGCGTTTCGGGCGGTTTGGGCACTGAAGCTTTCTTT. Filled out from reference TRBV29-1 and TRBJ1-1, the complete variable domain reads SAVISQKPSRDICQRGTSLTIQCQVDSQVTMMFWYRQQPGQSLTLIATANQGSEATYESGFVIDKFPISRPNLTFSTLTVSNMSPEDSSIYLCSVSGGLGTEAFFGQGTRLTVV.

The rearrangement joins TRBV28 to TRBJ2-1; D not certain. V lost 4 bases, J lost 0 bases, and 7 bases lay in between. The germline gives CDR1 MDHEN, CDR2 SYDVKM. The CDR3 extends over 14 amino acids. CDR3 nucleotide sequence: TGTGCCAGCAGTTCTTTGGACTCCTACAATGAGCAGTTCTTC. Translated, it gives CASSSLDSYNEQFF.

The sample holds a few counts of this clone. The genes are TRBV24-1 and TRBJ2-7; D remains ambiguous. V dropped 4 bases and J dropped 1 base, with 10 bases sitting between them. CDR3 length: 14 amino acids. Germline values: CDR1 KGHDR, CDR2 SFDVKD. CDR3 DNA sequence: TGTGCCACCAGTGAATCTGGCAGGTCCTACGAGCAGTACTTC. Encoded protein: CATSESGRSYEQYF.

Sample share makes this clone medium-sized (0.01 to 0.1%). The V call is TRBV24-1, the J call TRBJ2-2; D is ambiguous. Germline V gives CDR1 KGHDR, CDR2 SFDVKD. The CDR3 extends over 13 amino acids. V was clipped by 4 bases and J by 4 bases, with 6 bases between them. The DNA of the CDR3 is TGTGCCACCAGTGAACCCCCCACCGGGGAGCTGTTTTTT. Amino acid sequence: CATSEPPTGELFF.

This clone was seen only once. The genes are TRBV24-1 and TRBJ2-4, with 10 bases matching TRBD1. With V trimmed by 6 bases and J by 1 base, 8 bases remained unmatched. The CDR3 has 17 amino acids. Germline V lookup: CDR1 KGHDR, CDR2 SFDVKD. CDR3 coding DNA: TGTGCCACCAGTTACTCAGGACAGGGGGTCGCCAAAAACATTCAGTACTTC. It encodes CATSYSGQGVAKNIQYF.

This clone was observed a few times. The chain joins TRBV12-3 or TRBV12-4 to TRBJ2-2; D remains ambiguous. CDR3 length equals 13 residues. Trimming stripped 3 bases from V and 4 bases from J, with 6 bases between. CDR3 DNA sequence: TGTGCCAGCAGTTTGTTCACCACCGGGGAGCTGTTTTTT. Protein sequence: CASSLFTTGELFF.

Relative to its sample, this clone is medium-sized. The chain carries TRBV6-1 and TRBJ1-2, with D unresolved. The V end was cut by 3 bases, the J end by 4 bases, with 12 bases between. Germline assignment: CDR1 MNHNS and CDR2 SASEGT. The CDR3 totals 14 residues. The CDR3 is CASSELDTTYGYTF. CDR3 DNA sequence: TGTGCCAGCAGTGAGTTAGACACCACCTATGGCTACACCTTC.

This clone was detected a few times. V usage is TRBV3-1 and J usage is TRBJ1-2, with TRBD1 matching 10 bases. The CDR3 runs 14 residues. Germline CDR1 is LGHDT and CDR2 is YNNKEL (reference sequence). Trimming took 1 base from V and 8 from J; bases not matched to a gene: 4. CDR3 nucleotide sequence: TGTGCCAGCAGCCAAGGACAGGGGGCGGGGGGCTACACCTTC. It specifies CASSQGQGAGGYTF.

This clone qualifies as medium-sized (0.01 to 0.1%). V and J are TRBV28 and TRBJ1-2; 8 nucleotides align to TRBD1. CDR3 length: 17 residues. Unmatched junction bases numbered 13, after V lost 3 bases and J lost 4 bases. Germline CDR1 MDHEN, CDR2 SYDVKM. CDR3 loop: CASSLAPGGSGSYGYTF. The CDR3 coding sequence is TGTGCCAGCAGTTTGGCACCAGGGGGCAGTGGTAGCTATGGCTACACCTTC.

This clone has a handful of counts. The chain uses TRBV19 and TRBJ2-1; TRBD1 aligns across 7 bases. V was clipped by 5 bases and J by 2 bases; unmatched bases: 3. This CDR3 region has 14 residues. Germline lookup yields CDR1 LNHDA and CDR2 SQIVND (reference sequence). Here the CDR3 reads CASSWGTAYNEQFF. CDR3 sequence (DNA): TGTGCCAGTAGTTGGGGGACAGCCTACAATGAGCAGTTCTTC.

By share of the sample, this clone is medium-sized. The chain carries TRBV28 and TRBJ2-2, with TRBD2 as a possible D gene (5 bases). Germline CDR1 MDHEN, CDR2 SYDVKM. Deletions cut 11 bases from V and 4 bases from J, with 17 bases between. The length of the CDR3 is 14 residues. Here the CDR3 reads CACKPDGVTGELFF. The CDR3 DNA follows: TGTGCCTGCAAGCCTGACGGGGTCACCGGGGAGCTGTTTTTT.

The chain employs TRBV12-3 or TRBV12-4 and TRBJ1-1; TRBD1 might be the D (5 bases). The CDR3 sequence is 14 residues long. The V gene lost 7 bases and the J gene lost 0 bases, with 12 bases spanning the gap. CDR3 DNA: TGTGCCAGCACTGGGGACGGAATGAACACTGAAGCTTTCTTT. Translation gives CASTGDGMNTEAFF.

The table lists this clone with a few counts. The chain recombines TRBV28 with TRBJ2-3, with D tentatively TRBD2 (6 bases). Trimming stripped 5 bases from V and 6 bases from J, with 12 bases between. The CDR3 has 13 amino acids. The germline V gene encodes CDR1 MDHEN and CDR2 SYDVKM. The CDR3 DNA reads as TGTGCCAGCAGTGGCTCGGGGGAGGATACGCAGTATTTT. Translation gives CASSGSGEDTQYF.

This rearrangement joins TRBV6-1 to TRBJ2-1; 8 bases fit TRBD1. CDR3 length: 23 amino acids. Trimming at V came to 6 bases and at J to 1 base, leaving 29 bases not matched to a gene. Germline values: CDR1 MNHNS, CDR2 SASEGT. The CDR3: CASSRADRGFSGVDDSSYNEQFF. Written as DNA, the CDR3 is TGTGCCAGCAGCCGGGCCGACAGGGGCTTTTCTGGGGTCGATGATTCGTCCTACAATGAGCAGTTCTTC.

This clone was seen many times. This sample also contains other DNA sequences that code for the same CDR3. This rearrangement joins TRBV5-1 to TRBJ2-7, with D tentatively TRBD1 or TRBD2 (6 bases each). CDR1 is SGHRS, CDR2 YFSETQ, per germline. V dropped 4 bases and J dropped 6 bases, with 17 bases sitting between them. The CDR3 loop spans 14 amino acids. The CDR3, as DNA: TGCGCCAGCAGCCAAACGACGAAGGGGGGCGAGCAGTACTTC. Protein sequence: CASSQTTKGGEQYF. The full variable domain, in which reference TRBV5-1 and TRBJ2-7 provide the parts outside the CDR3, is KAGVTQTPRYLIKTRGQQVTLSCSPISGHRSVSWYQQTPGQGLQFLFEYFSETQRNKGNFPGRFSGRQFSNSRSEMNVSTLELGDSALYLCASSQTTKGGEQYFGPGTRLTVT.

The table lists this clone with many counts. The V gene is TRBV29-1, the J gene TRBJ2-6, with D possibly TRBD2 on 7 matching bases. The CDR3 is 17 amino acids. Germline lookup yields CDR1 SQVTM and CDR2 ANQGSEA. The germline V and J ends were trimmed by 5 bases and 1 base, with 18 bases remaining between them. The CDR3, as DNA: TGCAGCGTTTGGGGGAGGGGGGCTGGGTCTGGGGCCAACGTCCTGACTTTC. Translated: CSVWGRGAGSGANVLTF.

This clone came up many times. For the CDR3, the DNA is TGTGCCTGGGCCCCGGGATCCTACGAGCAGTACTTC. Protein: CAWAPGSYEQYF. The chain links TRBV30 to TRBJ2-7; maybe TRBD2 (5 bases). The V gene lost 5 bases and the J gene lost 1 base, with 9 bases spanning the gap. The CDR3 has 12 residues. Germline V gene sequence: CDR1 GTSNPN, CDR2 SVGIG (reference sequence).

This clone is medium-sized (0.01 to 0.1%) by share. The J gene is TRBJ2-7, the V gene TRBV12-3 or TRBV12-4, with 11 nucleotides matching TRBD2. The CDR3 has 17 amino acids. The trim removed 3 bases at V and 0 bases at J, leaving 7 bases unmatched. The CDR3 region is CASSFTGTSGSSYEQYF. The CDR3, as DNA: TGTGCCAGCAGTTTCACAGGCACTAGCGGGAGCTCCTACGAGCAGTACTTC.

As concerns this clone: The CDR3 end shows no conserved phenylalanine or tryptophan, and so a read error is likely. The DNA is left out, because the CDR3 cannot be placed on it with certainty; the CDR3 is given as TCRdb lists it. This chain joins TRBV27 and TRBJ2-2. The CDR3 is made up of 11 amino acids, end residues included. Germline values: CDR1 MNHEY, CDR2 SMNVEV (reference sequence). Here the CDR3 reads CASILTGELSL.

This clone was seen a few times. The chain links TRBV27 to TRBJ1-6; D is unclear. Trimming shortened V by 5 bases and J by 10 bases, and 21 bases separated the two germline ends. Germline loops: CDR1 MNHEY, CDR2 SMNVEV (reference sequence). CDR3 size: 16 residues. The CDR3, as DNA: TGTGCCAGCAGTCCCCGTGGCAGCCGGACTTGGTCACCCCTCCACTTT. This sequence encodes CASSPRGSRTWSPLHF.

This clone was seen many times. One end of the junction is discordant with germline, which a read error may explain. The chain couples TRBV11-2 to TRBJ2-7; D perhaps matches TRBD1 (6 bases). Germline loops: CDR1 SGHAT, CDR2 FQNNGV. This CDR3 is built from 12 residues. CDR3 nucleotides: TGTGCCAGCAGCTCTTCAGGGGTCGAGCGGTACTTC. This translates into CASSSSGVERYF.

A few counts support this clone. The V call is TRBV6-4, the J call TRBJ2-3, with TRBD2 matching 14 bases. The trim removed 2 bases at V and 5 bases at J, leaving 12 bases unmatched. The length of the CDR3 is 19 residues. In germline, CDR1 is MRHNA, CDR2 SNTAGT. CDR3 loop: CASSDGTSGRKGGQDTQYF. CDR3 coding DNA: TGTGCCAGCAGTGACGGGACTAGCGGGAGAAAAGGGGGGCAAGATACGCAGTATTTT.

This clone occurred many times. This chain connects TRBV28 to TRBJ2-3; a weak D match, TRBD2 (5 bases). CDR1 MDHEN and CDR2 SYDVKM come from the germline V gene. The V gene lost 5 bases and the J gene lost 8 bases, with 14 bases spanning the gap. The CDR3 has 13 residues. Written as DNA, the CDR3 is TGTGCCAGCAGTCGGACTGAACTTACTACGCAGTATTTT. Protein: CASSRTELTTQYF.

This clone was seen at least ten times. The chain employs TRBV7-8 and TRBJ1-5, with TRBD1 as a possible D gene (6 bases). Germline V gene data show CDR1 as SGHVS and CDR2 as FQNEAQ. The V gene lost 3 bases and the J gene lost 3 bases, with 21 bases spanning the gap. This CDR3 has 18 residues. Here the CDR3 DNA reads TGTGCCAGCAGCTTTAGGGGGGGAGGACGGCACTCCAATCAGCCCCAGCATTTT. Its protein is CASSFRGGGRHSNQPQHF.

This clone has at least ten counts. The J gene is TRBJ1-2, the V gene TRBV19; 8 bases are a match to TRBD1. Germline V gene lookup returns CDR1 LNHDA and CDR2 SQIVND (reference sequence). This CDR3 has 16 residues. Trimming cost V 5 bases and J 0 bases; bases outside gene matches: 8. CDR3 coding DNA: TGTGCCAGTAGTCAAGACAGGGGCCCAGCTAACTATGGCTACACCTTC. Translation: CASSQDRGPANYGYTF.